Below, 7 T cell receptor beta chains from the same sample are listed, as sequenced in a study of OX40 agonist ivuxolimab in advanced cancers. TCRdb's table, derived via immunoSEQ multiplex PCR, lists solely in-frame clones and lacks some. The sample lists about 83,000 clones; around 84% were seen once. The specimen comprised CD4+ or CD8+ T cells sorted from blood, sampled in a trial of the OX40 agonist ivuxolimab. The receptors were sampled from an adult with an advanced solid tumor such as melanoma, head and neck, liver or kidney cancer.

The CDR3 DNA reads TGTGCCAGCAGCTCGCTCAGACTAGTCACAGATACGCAGTATTTT. It yields the protein CASSSLRLVTDTQYF. The J gene is TRBJ2-3, the V gene TRBV7-9; tentatively, D is TRBD2 (6 bases). V lost 4 bases, J lost 2 bases, and 13 bases lay in between. This CDR3 has 15 amino acids. Germline CDR1 reads SEHNR; CDR2 reads FQNEAQ (reference sequence).

The chain joins TRBV5-4 to TRBJ2-5, with no clear D. CDR3 size: 13 residues. Germline V CDR1 and CDR2: SGHNT, YYREEE (reference sequence). V was pared by 0 bases and J by 4 bases, with 7 bases between. The CDR3 coding sequence is TGTGCCAGCAGCTTGGCAGGTCGAGAGACCCAGTACTTC. It is translated as CASSLAGRETQYF.

The CDR3 loop reads CASSRTSGGGFQETQYF. CDR3 sequence (DNA): TGTGCCAGCAGCCGGACTAGCGGCGGGGGGTTCCAAGAGACCCAGTACTTC. The J gene is TRBJ2-5, the V gene TRBV5-6; 10 nucleotides align to TRBD2. Trimming took 4 bases from V and 1 from J; bases not matched to a gene: 10. The germline V gene encodes CDR1 SGHDT and CDR2 YYEEEE. This CDR3 spans 17 amino acids.

The rearrangement uses TRBV6-6 and TRBJ1-1; D unclear. This CDR3 has 12 residues. Germline V gene data show CDR1 as MNHNY and CDR2 as SVGAGI (reference sequence). V was shortened by 2 bases and J by 6 bases, with 7 bases between the two germline ends. This chain's CDR3 is CASSYTDSEAFF. CDR3 bases: TGTGCCAGCAGTTACACTGACTCTGAAGCTTTCTTT.

The chain employs TRBV7-8 and TRBJ2-5, with D maybe TRBD2 (6 bases). The CDR3 has 12 residues. Germline-derived CDR1 and CDR2 are SGHVS and FQNEAQ. Trimming left V 5 bases short and J 5 bases short, with 9 bases between. CDR3 DNA: TGTGCCAGCAGCCGACTAGAGGAGACCCAGTACTTC. Its translation is CASSRLEETQYF.

The chain couples TRBV30 to TRBJ1-6; the D gene is possibly TRBD1 (6 bases). The CDR3 is 13 residues long. From germline, CDR1 is GTSNPN and CDR2 SVGIG (reference sequence). V dropped 5 bases and J dropped 4 bases, with 9 bases sitting between them. CDR3 sequence reads: CAWQQGYNSPLHF. The CDR3 region has the DNA TGTGCCTGGCAGCAGGGGTATAATTCACCCCTCCACTTT.

This rearrangement joins TRBV10-1 to TRBJ2-7, with a possible D match to TRBD2 (5 bases). In germline, CDR1 is WNHNN, CDR2 SYGVQD (reference sequence). The CDR3 has 13 residues. V shed 4 bases and J shed 4 bases, with 11 bases lying between them. DNA of the CDR3: TGCGCCAGCAGTGTGGGAGAAGCGTACGAGCAGTACTTC. Amino acids: CASSVGEAYEQYF.